This is a list of T cell receptor beta chains from one sample in a study of response to subunit inactivated influenza vaccine. TCRdb reprocessed the RT-PCR reads with MiXCR, giving one entry per CDR3 protein. The sample lists 450,000 to 700,000 distinct CDR3 sequences, 14% occurring once. The sequencing here drew on PBMCs from blood, taken roughly 12 days after vaccination. Receptors were obtained from a man aged 50 or older who received an inactivated influenza vaccine. Both conserved end residues are part of each CDR3. The order of the fields is clone size, V gene, D gene, J gene, CDR3 protein, CDR3 DNA. D genes are given only for firm matches. Size tells how often a clone was seen (once, few, many) or the class of an expanded clone, and some rows leave it out.

>.|TRBV12-3/TRBV12-4|.|TRBJ1-2
CASSHEGGRGGYTF
TGTGCCAGCAGCCACGAGGGGGGGAGGGGTGGCTACACCTTC
>few|TRBV6-1|.|TRBJ2-1
CASRPPGLDMEFF
TGTGCCAGCAGACCTCCCGGACTCGACATGGAGTTCTTC
>few|TRBV7-3|.|TRBJ2-5
CASSAQFGETQYF
TGTGCCAGCAGCGCCCAATTCGGAGAGACCCAGTACTTC
>.|TRBV18|.|TRBJ2-7
CASSPSSREQYF
TGTGCCAGCTCACCGTCCAGTCGGGAGCAGTACTTC
>few|TRBV6-1|TRBD1|TRBJ2-2
CASSSTGQGNTGELFF
TGTGCCAGCAGCTCTACCGGACAGGGGAACACCGGGGAGCTGTTTTTT
>.|TRBV6-8|TRBD1|TRBJ2-4
CASSYSRTGLAKNIQYF
TGTGCCAGCAGTTACTCGCGGACAGGACTAGCCAAAAACATTCAGTACTTC
>few|TRBV4-2|TRBD2|TRBJ2-7
CASSLMTSGSYEQYF
TGTGCCAGCAGCCTCATGACTAGCGGGAGTTACGAGCAGTACTTC
>.|TRBV18|TRBD2|TRBJ2-3
CASSPSGGGPTDTQYF
TGTGCCAGCTCACCAAGTGGCGGGGGGCCCACAGATACGCAGTATTTT
>.|TRBV6-2/TRBV6-3|.|TRBJ1-4
CASQRGSDEKLFF
TGTGCCAGCCAACGGGGGTCGGATGAAAAACTGTTTTTT
>.|TRBV9|TRBD1|TRBJ2-5
CASSVGGTGYQETQYF
TGTGCCAGCAGCGTAGGAGGGACAGGGTATCAAGAGACCCAGTACTTC
>few|TRBV7-8|.|TRBJ2-2
CASTQGITGELFF
TGTGCCAGCACCCAGGGGATCACCGGGGAGCTGTTTTTT
>few|TRBV20-1|.|TRBJ2-7
CSASDSGLHEQYF
TGCAGTGCTAGCGACTCCGGATTACACGAGCAGTACTTC
>.|TRBV9|TRBD2|TRBJ2-1
CASSVVGTSGNEQFF
TGTGCCAGCAGCGTAGTGGGGACTAGCGGCAATGAGCAGTTCTTC
>few|TRBV6-1|.|TRBJ2-1
CASSVLSYNEQFF
TGTGCCAGCAGTGTTCTTAGCTACAATGAGCAGTTCTTC
>few|TRBV2|TRBD2|TRBJ2-7
CASSEHSGRSYEQYF
TGTGCCAGCAGTGAGCACAGCGGGAGGTCCTACGAGCAGTACTTC
>.|TRBV29-1|.|TRBJ2-5
CSVEPTGGPTQYF
TGCAGCGTTGAACCTACCGGGGGTCCAACCCAGTACTTC
>.|TRBV28|TRBD2|TRBJ2-7
CASSLSGLAGEDEQYF
TGTGCCAGCTCACTATCGGGTCTAGCGGGAGAGGACGAGCAGTACTTC
>.|TRBV7-6|.|TRBJ1-1
CASSLAAELQNTEAFF
TGTGCCAGCAGCTTAGCTGCTGAACTTCAGAACACTGAAGCTTTCTTT
>.|TRBV4-3|TRBD1|TRBJ2-2
CACSQDRGRNTGELFF
TGCGCTTGCAGCCAAGACAGGGGGCGCAACACCGGGGAGCTGTTTTTT
>few|TRBV6-1|.|TRBJ2-2
CASSERESENTGELFF
TGTGCCAGCAGTGAAAGGGAGTCAGAGAACACCGGGGAGCTGTTTTTT
>.|TRBV5-1|.|TRBJ2-4
CASSLGGWDSQYF
TGCGCCAGCAGTCTTGGAGGGTGGGACAGTCAGTACTTC
>few|TRBV5-5|.|TRBJ1-4
CASSPQGYEKLFF
TGTGCCAGCAGCCCCCAGGGTTATGAAAAACTGTTTTTT
>.|TRBV11-1|TRBD2|TRBJ2-7
CASSGTGTSGSGSSYEQYF
TGTGCCAGCAGCGGTACCGGGACTAGCGGGAGTGGGAGCTCCTACGAGCAGTACTTC
>.|TRBV12-3/TRBV12-4|.|TRBJ1-6
CASSFTTGRSPLHF
TGTGCCAGCAGTTTTACCACAGGGCGATCACCCCTCCACTTT